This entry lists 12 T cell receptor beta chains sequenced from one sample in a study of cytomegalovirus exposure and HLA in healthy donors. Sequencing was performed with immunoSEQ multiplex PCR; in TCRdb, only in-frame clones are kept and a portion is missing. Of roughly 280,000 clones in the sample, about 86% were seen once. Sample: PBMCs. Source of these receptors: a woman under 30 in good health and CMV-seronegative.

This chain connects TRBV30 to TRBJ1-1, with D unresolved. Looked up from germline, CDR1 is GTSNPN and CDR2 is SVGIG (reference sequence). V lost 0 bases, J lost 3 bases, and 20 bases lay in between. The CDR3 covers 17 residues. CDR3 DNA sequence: TGTGCCTGGAGTGTAGCCCCTCTAGTTTCATGGGACACTGAAGCTTTCTTT. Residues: CAWSVAPLVSWDTEAFF.

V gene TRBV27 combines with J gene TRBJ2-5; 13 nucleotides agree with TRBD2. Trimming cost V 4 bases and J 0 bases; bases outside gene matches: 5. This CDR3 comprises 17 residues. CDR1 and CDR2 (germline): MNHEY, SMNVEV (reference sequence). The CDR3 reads CASSSPLAGGYQETQYF. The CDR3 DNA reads TGTGCCAGCAGTTCTCCACTAGCGGGGGGGTACCAAGAGACCCAGTACTTC.

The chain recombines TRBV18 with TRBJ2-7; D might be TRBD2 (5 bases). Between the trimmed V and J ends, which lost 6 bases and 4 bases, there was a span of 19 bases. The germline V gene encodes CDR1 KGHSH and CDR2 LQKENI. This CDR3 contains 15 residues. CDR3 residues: CASSPSGGQRYEQYF. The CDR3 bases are TGTGCCAGCTCGCCCTCGGGCGGGCAGCGGTACGAGCAGTACTTC.

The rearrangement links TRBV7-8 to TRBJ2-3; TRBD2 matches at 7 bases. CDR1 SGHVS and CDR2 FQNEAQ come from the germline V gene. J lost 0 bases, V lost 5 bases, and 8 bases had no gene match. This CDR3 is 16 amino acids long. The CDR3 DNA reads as TGTGCCAGCAGCCTCGGGGTTAGCGGGAGCACAGATACGCAGTATTTT. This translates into CASSLGVSGSTDTQYF.

The CDR3 DNA sequence: TGTGCCAGTAGTATAGATTCCTCCGACAGGGATCAGCCCCAGCATTTT. Encoded protein: CASSIDSSDRDQPQHF. V usage is TRBV19 and J usage is TRBJ1-5, with 7 bases matching TRBD1. This CDR3 is built from 16 residues. Germline V gene data show CDR1 as LNHDA and CDR2 as SQIVND (reference sequence). V lost 0 bases to trimming and J lost 5 bases; unmatched junction nucleotides: 7.

In DNA form, the CDR3 reads TGCGCCAGCAGCCAAGGTCGTTACAGGCGGGGGGAGCAGTACTTC. This codes for CASSQGRYRRGEQYF. The chain recombines TRBV4-3 with TRBJ2-7; 7 nucleotides match TRBD2. Germline V gene data show CDR1 as LGHNA and CDR2 as YSLEER. The CDR3 consists of 15 residues. The junction had 10 bases not matched to a gene; V was cut back by 1 base and J by 7 bases.

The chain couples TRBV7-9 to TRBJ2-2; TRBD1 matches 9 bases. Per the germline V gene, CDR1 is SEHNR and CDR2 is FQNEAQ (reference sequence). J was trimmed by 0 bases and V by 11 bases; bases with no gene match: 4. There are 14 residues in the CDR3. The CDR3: CAATGGANTGELFF. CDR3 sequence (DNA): TGTGCCGCAACAGGGGGCGCGAACACCGGGGAGCTGTTTTTT.

CDR3 coding DNA: TGTGCCAGCAGTTCCCCGGGACAGACAGATACGCAGTATTTT. Translating gives CASSSPGQTDTQYF. The gene calls are TRBV27 and TRBJ2-3; 7 bases agree with TRBD1. Per germline, CDR1 MNHEY and CDR2 SMNVEV (reference sequence). The junction had 4 bases not matched to a gene; V was cut back by 4 bases and J by 3 bases. This CDR3 region has 14 residues.

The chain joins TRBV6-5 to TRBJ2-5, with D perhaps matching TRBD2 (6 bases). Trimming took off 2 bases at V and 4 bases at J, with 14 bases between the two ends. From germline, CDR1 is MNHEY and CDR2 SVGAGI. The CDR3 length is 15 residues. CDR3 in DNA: TGTGCCAGCAGTTACGCGACTAGGGGAGTAGAGACCCAGTACTTC. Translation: CASSYATRGVETQYF.

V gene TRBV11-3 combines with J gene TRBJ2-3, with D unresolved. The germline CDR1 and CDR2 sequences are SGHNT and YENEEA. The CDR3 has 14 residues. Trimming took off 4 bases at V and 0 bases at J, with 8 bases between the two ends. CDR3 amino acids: CASSSLPSTDTQYF. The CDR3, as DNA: TGTGCCAGCAGCTCCCTACCTAGCACAGATACGCAGTATTTT.

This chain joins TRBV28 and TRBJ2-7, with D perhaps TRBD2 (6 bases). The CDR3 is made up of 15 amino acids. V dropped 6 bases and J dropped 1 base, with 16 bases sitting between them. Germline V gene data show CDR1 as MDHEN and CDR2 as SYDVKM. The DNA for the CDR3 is TGTGCCAGCAGCACCGGAGGGGACGCATCCTACGAGCAGTACTTC. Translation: CASSTGGDASYEQYF.

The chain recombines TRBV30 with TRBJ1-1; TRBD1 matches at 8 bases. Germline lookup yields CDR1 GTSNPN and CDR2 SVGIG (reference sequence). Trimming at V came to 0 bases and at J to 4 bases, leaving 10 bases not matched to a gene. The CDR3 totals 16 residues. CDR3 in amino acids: CAWSVGGPGGPTEAFF. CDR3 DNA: TGTGCCTGGAGTGTAGGAGGCCCAGGGGGCCCCACTGAAGCTTTCTTT.